The present T cell receptor (beta chain) was sequenced within a study of blood T cells in healthy people across ages. This clonotype was seen at least ten times. The CDR3 covers 13 residues. Trimming cost V 5 bases and J 3 bases, with 12 bases left between them. In germline, CDR1 is SGHDT, CDR2 YYEEEE. Primed by a sample-barcoded 5' primer and a J-beta primer mix, a second PCR proceeded for roughly 7 to 11 cycles. A template-switch adaptor containing 12 random nucleotides labeled each cDNA molecule. Each CDR3 protein gets one entry after TCRdb re-called the 5' RACE reads with MiXCR. The repertoire has 2 million or so distinct CDR3 sequences, roughly 49% of them found once; the top ten carry 2.1%.

Sequenced material: blood. The TCR was taken from a woman in her forties in good health. The chain combines TRBV5-6 with TRBJ2-7, with D maybe TRBD1 (5 bases). This CDR3 reads CASSLGADYEQYF. CDR3 DNA: TGTGCCAGCAGTTTAGGGGCAGACTACGAGCAGTACTTC. Supplemented by reference TRBV5-6 and TRBJ2-7, the full variable domain reads DAGVTQSPTHLIKTRGQQVTLRCSPKSGHDTVSWYQQALGQGPQFIFQYYEEEERQRGNFPDRFSGHQFPNYSSELNVNALLLGDSALYLCASSLGADYEQYFGPGTRLTVT.